The 32 T cell receptor beta chains in this list originate from one sample, sequenced in a study of blood T cell repertoires in COVID-19. Here immunoSEQ multiplex PCR was the method, and the copy in TCRdb shows in-frame clones only, minus some. The sample lists about 160,000 clones; roughly 81% were seen once. Sequenced: peripheral blood. All receptors come from a woman aged 50 to 65 with COVID-19, enrolled during active disease.

CDR3 loop: CASSLGRMNTEAFF. CDR3 DNA sequence: TGTGCCAGCAGTTTGGGGCGCATGAACACTGAAGCTTTCTTT. The gene calls are TRBV27 and TRBJ1-1; D might be TRBD1 (5 bases). Trimming pared 3 bases from V and 0 bases from J, leaving 8 bases between. The CDR3 length is 14 residues. Germline V gives CDR1 MNHEY, CDR2 SMNVEV (reference sequence).

The chain recombines TRBV24-1 with TRBJ2-3; 9 bases are shared with TRBD1. The CDR3 contains 16 residues. Trimming took 7 bases from V and 4 from J; bases not matched to a gene: 11. From germline, CDR1 is KGHDR and CDR2 SFDVKD. CDR3 nucleotide sequence: TGTGCCACCAGCCAACCGGGACAGGGTGCCTCAGATACGCAGTATTTT. This encodes CATSQPGQGASDTQYF.

The CDR3 region has the DNA TGTGCCAGCAGCGTGACCCAGGGTCGGGAGACCCAGTACTTC. This encodes CASSVTQGRETQYF. The chain is built from TRBV9 and TRBJ2-5; TRBD1 might be the D (5 bases). There are 14 residues in the CDR3. Trimming stripped 2 bases from V and 5 bases from J, with 13 bases between. Germline values: CDR1 SGDLS, CDR2 YYNGEE.

The V gene is TRBV11-2, the J gene TRBJ2-6, with D perhaps matching TRBD1 (5 bases). The ends were cut back, 5 bases at V and 2 bases at J, with 10 bases in the middle. This CDR3 comprises 15 residues. Germline loops: CDR1 SGHAT, CDR2 FQNNGV. The CDR3 region is CASSRAGTGANVLTF. The CDR3 nucleotides read TGTGCCAGCAGCCGAGCAGGGACTGGGGCCAACGTCCTGACTTTC.

This clone came up once. The rearrangement uses TRBV24-1 and TRBJ2-1; 8 bases line up with TRBD2. CDR1 and CDR2 (germline): KGHDR, SFDVKD. The V and J ends lost 2 bases and 8 bases, in that order; junction bases with no gene match: 4. CDR3 length equals 14 residues. CDR3 sequence (DNA): TGTGCCACCAGTGATTACGGCGGGGGGTATGAGCAGTTCTTC. Protein product: CATSDYGGGYEQFF.

The rearrangement uses TRBV14 and TRBJ1-2, with 8 nucleotides matching TRBD1. With 2 bases clipped from V and 3 bases from J, the junction kept 5 bases outside the gene matches. The CDR3 is 15 amino acids. Germline CDR1 reads SGHDN; CDR2 reads FVKESK. CDR3 sequence (DNA): TGTGCCAGCAGCCAACACCTGACAGGGGACTATGGCTACACCTTC. Translating gives CASSQHLTGDYGYTF.

The rearrangement uses TRBV18 and TRBJ2-3, with D possibly being TRBD2 (7 bases). V was clipped by 5 bases and J by 1 base, with 13 bases between them. CDR3 length equals 15 residues. Germline V CDR1 and CDR2: KGHSH, LQKENI. CDR3 amino acids: CASSTGGPGTDTQYF. The CDR3 nucleotides are TGTGCCAGCTCAACGGGGGGCCCGGGCACAGATACGCAGTATTTT.

This chain links TRBV4-2 with TRBJ2-5; tentatively, D is TRBD1 (6 bases). The CDR3 covers 17 residues. Deletions cut 0 bases from V and 4 bases from J, with 18 bases between. From germline, CDR1 is LGHNA and CDR2 YNFKEQ. In DNA, the CDR3 is TGTGCCAGCAGCCAAGATTATTGGGAACAGGGTACAGAGACCCAGTACTTC. Encoded protein: CASSQDYWEQGTETQYF.

The rearrangement uses TRBV29-1 and TRBJ1-2; the match to TRBD1 covers 8 bases. This CDR3 is 17 amino acids long. Germline assignment: CDR1 SQVTM and CDR2 ANQGSEA. With 1 base clipped from V and 2 bases from J, the junction kept 12 bases outside the gene matches. The CDR3 protein is CSVEGVGRRQGNYGYTF. The CDR3 nucleotides read TGCAGCGTTGAAGGGGTTGGTAGAAGACAGGGGAACTATGGCTACACCTTC.

V is TRBV7-7 and J is TRBJ2-7, with 8 bases identical to TRBD1. Germline CDR1 is SSHAT and CDR2 is FNYEAQ (reference sequence). Unmatched junction bases numbered 10, after V lost 5 bases and J lost 4 bases. The CDR3 covers 15 residues. In DNA, the CDR3 is TGTGCCAGCAGCCCAGGACAGGGTAAACCTTACGAGCAGTACTTC. It specifies CASSPGQGKPYEQYF.

This clone appeared a few times. The rearrangement links TRBV28 to TRBJ1-3; D is undetermined. Per the germline V gene, CDR1 is MDHEN and CDR2 is SYDVKM. The CDR3 has 17 amino acids. V gave up 5 bases and J gave up 0 bases, with 17 bases separating them. The CDR3 DNA reads TGTGCCAGCAGTGCCCACTCACTCGAGAGCTCTGGAAACACCATATATTTT. This codes for CASSAHSLESSGNTIYF.

The gene calls are TRBV9 and TRBJ2-7, with 7 bases that match TRBD2. V was pared by 0 bases and J by 3 bases, with 3 bases of the junction left unmatched. This CDR3 comprises 14 residues. CDR1 SGDLS and CDR2 YYNGEE come from the germline V gene. CDR3 in amino acids: CASSVGASGYEQYF. CDR3 DNA: TGTGCCAGCAGCGTAGGGGCTAGCGGCTACGAGCAGTACTTC.

The V gene is TRBV13, the J gene TRBJ2-7, with TRBD2 matching over 8 bases. Looked up from germline, CDR1 is PRHDT and CDR2 is FYEKMQ (reference sequence). The CDR3 is made up of 16 amino acids. J was trimmed by 6 bases and V by 1 base; bases with no gene match: 11. The CDR3 region is CASSLVGGGGHGEQYF. CDR3 bases: TGTGCCAGCAGCTTAGTTGGTGGCGGGGGGCACGGCGAGCAGTACTTC. The full variable domain, rest sourced from reference TRBV13 and TRBJ2-7, is AAGVIQSPRHLIKEKRETATLKCYPIPRHDTVYWYQQGPGQDPQFLISFYEKMQSDKGSIPDRFSAQQFSDYHSELNMSSLELGDSALYFCASSLVGGGGHGEQYFGPGTRLTVT.

CDR3 sequence (DNA): TGTGCCAGCAGTTTACAGGGGCCCTCCTACGAGCAGTACTTC. Residues: CASSLQGPSYEQYF. The V call is TRBV28, the J call TRBJ2-7; the D gene is possibly TRBD1 (6 bases). V was pared by 2 bases and J by 0 bases, with 8 bases between. The CDR3 is made up of 14 amino acids. Germline V lookup: CDR1 MDHEN, CDR2 SYDVKM.

The chain couples TRBV19 to TRBJ2-2; the match to TRBD1 covers 9 bases. Germline V gene data show CDR1 as LNHDA and CDR2 as SQIVND (reference sequence). Unmatched junction bases numbered 5, after V lost 5 bases and J lost 1 base. The CDR3 sequence is 16 residues long. The CDR3 nucleotides read TGTGCCAGTAGTTTACAGGGGGCCGGGAACACCGGGGAGCTGTTTTTT. Its translation: CASSLQGAGNTGELFF.

The chain joins TRBV11-3 to TRBJ2-2; 11 nucleotides agree with TRBD2. V lost 4 bases to trimming and J lost 8 bases; unmatched junction nucleotides: 15. CDR3 length: 18 residues. Germline V gene lookup returns CDR1 SGHNT and CDR2 YENEEA. CDR3 region: CASSSRLLAGVLEGELFF. CDR3 DNA: TGTGCCAGCAGCTCCCGTTTACTAGCGGGGGTACTGGAGGGGGAGCTGTTTTTT.

The chain carries TRBV10-3 and TRBJ2-7, with D maybe TRBD1 (6 bases). The germline gives CDR1 ENHRY, CDR2 SYGVKD. Trimming pared 11 bases from V and 2 bases from J, leaving 19 bases between. There are 14 residues in the CDR3. DNA for the CDR3: TGTGCCGCCTCCGCCCAGGGGAATACCTACGAGCAGTACTTC. The encoded protein is CAASAQGNTYEQYF.

V usage is TRBV27 and J usage is TRBJ1-2, with D hard to call. The CDR3 has 18 residues. Germline V gene sequence: CDR1 MNHEY, CDR2 SMNVEV (reference sequence). V was shortened by 5 bases and J by 1 base, with 23 bases between the two germline ends. CDR3 loop: CASSPYPPRTDFNYGYTF. DNA of the CDR3: TGTGCCAGCAGTCCGTATCCACCCCGGACTGATTTTAACTATGGCTACACCTTC.

This rearrangement joins TRBV7-2 to TRBJ1-3; D perhaps matches TRBD1 (6 bases). The CDR3 runs to 14 residues. V was cut by 3 bases and J by 4 bases, with 10 bases left in between. Germline loops: CDR1 SGHTA, CDR2 FQGNSA. CDR3 in amino acids: CASSFRGGGNTIYF. CDR3 coding DNA: TGTGCCAGCAGCTTTAGAGGGGGAGGAAACACCATATATTTT.

This chain links TRBV30 with TRBJ2-7; the match to TRBD1 covers 7 bases. CDR1 and CDR2 (germline): GTSNPN, SVGIG (reference sequence). V shed 2 bases and J 2 bases; nucleotides not matched to a gene: 9. The CDR3 sequence is 15 residues long. CDR3 in DNA: TGTGCCTGGAGTAAACCGGGACAGATTACCTACGAGCAGTACTTC. It encodes CAWSKPGQITYEQYF.

In the case of this clone: Other DNA sequences of this sample code for an identical CDR3. V usage is TRBV28 and J usage is TRBJ2-5, with TRBD1 matching 7 bases. After removal of 6 bases from V and 1 base from J, the junction contained 5 bases not matched to a gene. CDR1 is MDHEN, CDR2 SYDVKM, per germline. The CDR3 runs 14 residues. Here the CDR3 DNA reads TGTGCCAGCAGCTCGGGACAGACCCAAGAGACCCAGTACTTC. It encodes CASSSGQTQETQYF. Supplemented by reference TRBV28 and TRBJ2-5, the full variable domain reads DVKVTQSSRYLVKRTGEKVFLECVQDMDHENMFWYRQDPGLGLRLIYFSYDVKMKEKGDIPEGYSVSREKKERFSLILESASTNQTSMYLCASSSGQTQETQYFGPGTRLLVL.

This chain links TRBV10-3 with TRBJ2-1, with TRBD2 matching over 9 bases. The CDR3 runs to 17 residues. Germline CDR1 reads ENHRY; CDR2 reads SYGVKD. With V trimmed by 2 bases and J by 3 bases, 8 bases remained unmatched. CDR3 coding DNA: TGTGCCATCAGTGAGAGGGTAGCGGGGGACATCTACAATGAGCAGTTCTTC. It codes for CAISERVAGDIYNEQFF.

The sample holds one count of this clone. A junction boundary mismatches the germline segment, possibly from a read error. The genes are TRBV4-1 and TRBJ1-1; no clear D gene. In germline, CDR1 is MGHRA, CDR2 YSYEKL. This CDR3 comprises 13 residues. The CDR3 spells CASSQGTNTEVFF. Here the CDR3 DNA reads TGCGCCAGCAGCCAGGGCACAAACACTGAAGTTTTCTTT.

J is TRBJ2-7 and V is TRBV18; D remains unclear. V gave up 2 bases and J gave up 3 bases, with 11 bases separating them. The CDR3 extends over 14 amino acids. Germline loops: CDR1 KGHSH, CDR2 LQKENI. CDR3 region: CASSPSQVGYEQYF. As DNA, the CDR3 is TGTGCCAGCTCACCATCCCAGGTGGGCTACGAGCAGTACTTC.

The genes are TRBV4-2 and TRBJ2-1; D might be TRBD2 (6 bases). Germline V gives CDR1 LGHNA, CDR2 YNFKEQ. Deletions cut 3 bases from V and 2 bases from J, with 20 bases between. The CDR3 length is 18 residues. CDR3 sequence reads: CASSHPSGEGLTYNEQFF. CDR3 nucleotides: TGTGCCAGCAGCCATCCATCCGGAGAGGGACTGACCTACAATGAGCAGTTCTTC.

V gene TRBV27 combines with J gene TRBJ2-7; D remains unclear. This CDR3 has 15 residues. CDR1 and CDR2 (germline): MNHEY, SMNVEV (reference sequence). Trimming took 6 bases from V and 3 from J, leaving 18 bases between them. The CDR3 nucleotides read TGTGCCAGCAGGCCTAGTACTGCTCTTTTCTACGAGCAGTACTTC. The encoded protein is CASRPSTALFYEQYF.

This clone was seen more than once but under ten times. The CDR3 spells CASSQVPSTSSPRGTQYF. CDR3 nucleotides: TGTGCCAGCAGCCAAGTCCCCTCGACCTCCTCCCCCAGGGGGACCCAGTACTTC. This sequence joins TRBV3-1 (or the pseudogene TRBV3-2) and TRBJ2-5; TRBD1 is a possible D gene (6 bases). Deletions cut 1 base from V and 7 bases from J, with 25 bases between. The CDR3 contains 18 residues. Germline V lookup: CDR1 LGHDT, CDR2 YNNKEL (reference sequence).

The chain joins TRBV19 to TRBJ2-7; 9 positions match TRBD1. Germline V CDR1 and CDR2: LNHDA, SQIVND (reference sequence). V was clipped by 6 bases and J by 2 bases; unmatched bases: 8. The CDR3 totals 15 residues. The CDR3: CASSQPGQGTYEQYF. The CDR3 DNA is TGTGCCAGTAGCCAGCCGGGACAGGGAACCTACGAGCAGTACTTC.

V usage is TRBV4-1 and J usage is TRBJ2-1, with 11 nucleotides matching TRBD1. CDR1 and CDR2 from the germline V gene are MGHRA and YSYEKL. V dropped 1 base and J dropped 2; count of bases not matched to a gene: 4. This CDR3 has 17 residues. CDR3 region: CASSQGPGQGAYNEQFF. The DNA of the CDR3 is TGCGCCAGCAGCCAAGGCCCGGGACAGGGGGCCTACAATGAGCAGTTCTTC.

The gene calls are TRBV4-2 and TRBJ1-3; D is unresolved. The V gene lost 0 bases and the J gene lost 9 bases, with 15 bases spanning the gap. Per the germline V gene, CDR1 is LGHNA and CDR2 is YNFKEQ. There are 15 residues in the CDR3. The CDR3 sequence is CASSQDTGHWSTIYF. In nucleotides, the CDR3 is TGTGCCAGCAGCCAAGATACGGGTCACTGGAGCACCATATATTTT.

The rearrangement joins TRBV5-1 to TRBJ2-7; 8 bases line up with TRBD1. Germline V CDR1 and CDR2: SGHRS, YFSETQ. Trimming at V came to 4 bases and at J to 7 bases, leaving 4 bases not matched to a gene. This CDR3 is built from 12 residues. The CDR3 protein is CASSVTGGEQYF. DNA of the CDR3: TGCGCCAGCAGCGTTACAGGGGGAGAGCAGTACTTC.

The chain joins TRBV11-2 to TRBJ2-1; 8 bases line up with TRBD2. Germline V gene lookup returns CDR1 SGHAT and CDR2 FQNNGV. The V segment lost 1 base and the J segment 1 base; nucleotides outside the gene matches: 0. The CDR3 runs to 15 residues. CDR3 amino acids: CASSLAGGSYNEQFF. The CDR3 DNA reads TGTGCCAGCAGCTTAGCGGGGGGGTCCTACAATGAGCAGTTCTTC.